This T cell receptor beta chain was recovered during a study of T cells in localized non-small cell lung cancer. TCRdb's table, derived via immunoSEQ multiplex PCR, lists solely in-frame clones and lacks some. Found here are around 20,000 clones, roughly 84% of them singletons; the top ten hold roughly 15%. The TCR comes from a woman aged 40 to 75 with stage II squamous cell lung carcinoma. The sample here was PBMCs, taken before any cancer treatment.

The DNA for the CDR3 is TGTGCCAGCTCACCACTGGGCCCACAGGGCGGCGAGGCTAACTATGGCTACACCTTC. Translating it yields CASSPLGPQGGEANYGYTF. The chain combines TRBV18 with TRBJ1-2; the D gene is possibly TRBD1 (6 bases). The CDR3 loop spans 19 amino acids. Trimming removed 1 base at V and 0 bases at J, with 21 bases between. Germline V lookup: CDR1 KGHSH, CDR2 LQKENI.